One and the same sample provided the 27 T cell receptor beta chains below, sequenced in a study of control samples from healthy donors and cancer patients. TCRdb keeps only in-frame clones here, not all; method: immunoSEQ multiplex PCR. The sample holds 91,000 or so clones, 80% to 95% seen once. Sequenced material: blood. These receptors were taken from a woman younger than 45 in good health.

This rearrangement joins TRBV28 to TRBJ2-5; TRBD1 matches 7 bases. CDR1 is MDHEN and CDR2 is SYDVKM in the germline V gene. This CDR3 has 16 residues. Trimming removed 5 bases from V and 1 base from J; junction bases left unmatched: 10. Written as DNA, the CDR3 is TGTGCCAGCAGTAAAGAGACAGGGATGTCCCAAGAGACCCAGTACTTC. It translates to CASSKETGMSQETQYF. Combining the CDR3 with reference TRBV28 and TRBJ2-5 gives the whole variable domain DVKVTQSSRYLVKRTGEKVFLECVQDMDHENMFWYRQDPGLGLRLIYFSYDVKMKEKGDIPEGYSVSREKKERFSLILESASTNQTSMYLCASSKETGMSQETQYFGPGTRLLVL.

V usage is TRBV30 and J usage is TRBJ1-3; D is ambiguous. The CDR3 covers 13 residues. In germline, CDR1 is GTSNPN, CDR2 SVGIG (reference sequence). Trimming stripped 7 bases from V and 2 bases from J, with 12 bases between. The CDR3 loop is CALERAPGNTIYF. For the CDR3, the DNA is TGTGCCTTGGAACGAGCCCCTGGAAACACCATATATTTT.

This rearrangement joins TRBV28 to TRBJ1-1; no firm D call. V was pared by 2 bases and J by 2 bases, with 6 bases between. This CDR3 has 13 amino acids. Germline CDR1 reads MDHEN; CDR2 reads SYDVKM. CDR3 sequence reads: CASSLVRNTEAFF. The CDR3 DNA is TGTGCCAGCAGTTTAGTACGAAACACTGAAGCTTTCTTT.

CDR3 loop: CASSYSPGGAGSEQFF. The CDR3 region has the DNA TGTGCCAGCAGTTACTCTCCGGGGGGGGCCGGGAGTGAGCAGTTCTTC. The chain employs TRBV6-5 and TRBJ2-1; 8 positions match TRBD2. CDR3 size: 16 residues. CDR1 and CDR2 from the germline V gene are MNHEY and SVGAGI. The V and J ends lost 0 bases and 9 bases, in that order; junction bases with no gene match: 10.

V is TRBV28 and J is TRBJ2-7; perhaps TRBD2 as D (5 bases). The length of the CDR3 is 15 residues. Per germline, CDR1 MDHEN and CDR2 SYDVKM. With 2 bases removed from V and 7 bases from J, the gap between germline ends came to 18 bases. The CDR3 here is CASSLPGLLPGEQYF. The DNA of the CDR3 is TGTGCCAGCAGTTTACCGGGTCTCCTCCCGGGAGAGCAGTACTTC.

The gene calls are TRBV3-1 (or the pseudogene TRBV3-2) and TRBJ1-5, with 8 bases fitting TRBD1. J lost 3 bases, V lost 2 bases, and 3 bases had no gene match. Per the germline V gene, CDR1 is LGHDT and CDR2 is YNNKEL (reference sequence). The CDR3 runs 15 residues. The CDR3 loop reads CASSQHRGTNQPQHF. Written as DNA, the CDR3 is TGTGCCAGCAGCCAACACAGGGGGACCAATCAGCCCCAGCATTTT.

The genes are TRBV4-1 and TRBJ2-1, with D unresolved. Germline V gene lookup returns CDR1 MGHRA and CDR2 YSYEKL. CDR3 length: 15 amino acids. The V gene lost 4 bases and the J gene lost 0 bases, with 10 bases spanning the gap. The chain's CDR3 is CASSPTEGSYNEQFF. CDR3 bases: TGCGCCAGCAGCCCCACGGAAGGCTCCTACAATGAGCAGTTCTTC.

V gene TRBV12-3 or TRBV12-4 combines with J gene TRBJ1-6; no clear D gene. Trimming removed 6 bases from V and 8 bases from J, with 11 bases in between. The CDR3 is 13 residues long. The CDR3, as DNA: TGTGCCAGCAGCCCGGGTGGGGATTCACCCCTCCACTTT. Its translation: CASSPGGDSPLHF.

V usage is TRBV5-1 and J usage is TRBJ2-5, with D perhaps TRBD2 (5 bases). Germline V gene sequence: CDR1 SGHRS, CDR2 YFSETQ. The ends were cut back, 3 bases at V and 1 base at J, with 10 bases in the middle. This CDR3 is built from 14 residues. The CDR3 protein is CASSSTTFQETQYF. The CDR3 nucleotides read TGCGCCAGCAGCTCGACTACATTCCAAGAGACCCAGTACTTC.

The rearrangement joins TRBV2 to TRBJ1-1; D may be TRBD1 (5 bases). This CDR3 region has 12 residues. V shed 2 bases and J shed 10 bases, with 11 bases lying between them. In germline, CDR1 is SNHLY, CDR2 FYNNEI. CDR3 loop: CASSELGERAFF. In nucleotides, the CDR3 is TGTGCCAGCAGTGAATTGGGGGAACGAGCTTTCTTT.

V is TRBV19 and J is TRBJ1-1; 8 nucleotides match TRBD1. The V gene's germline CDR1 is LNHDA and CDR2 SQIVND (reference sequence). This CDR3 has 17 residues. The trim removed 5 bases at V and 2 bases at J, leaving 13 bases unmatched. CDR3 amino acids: CASSARDRGHLNTEAFF. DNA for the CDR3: TGTGCCAGTAGTGCCCGAGACAGGGGTCATCTAAACACTGAAGCTTTCTTT. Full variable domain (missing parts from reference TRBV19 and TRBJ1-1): DGGITQSPKYLFRKEGQNVTLSCEQNLNHDAMYWYRQDPGQGLRLIYYSQIVNDFQKGDIAEGYSVSREKKESFPLTVTSAQKNPTAFYLCASSARDRGHLNTEAFFGQGTRLTVV.

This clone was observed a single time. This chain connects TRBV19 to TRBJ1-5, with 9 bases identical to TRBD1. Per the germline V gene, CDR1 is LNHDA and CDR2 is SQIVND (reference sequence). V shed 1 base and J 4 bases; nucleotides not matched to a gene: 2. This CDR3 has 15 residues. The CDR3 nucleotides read TGTGCCAGTAGTATAGGGACAGGGGCGAATCAGCCCCAGCATTTT. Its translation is CASSIGTGANQPQHF. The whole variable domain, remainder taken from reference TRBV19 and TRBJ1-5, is DGGITQSPKYLFRKEGQNVTLSCEQNLNHDAMYWYRQDPGQGLRLIYYSQIVNDFQKGDIAEGYSVSREKKESFPLTVTSAQKNPTAFYLCASSIGTGANQPQHFGDGTRLSIL.

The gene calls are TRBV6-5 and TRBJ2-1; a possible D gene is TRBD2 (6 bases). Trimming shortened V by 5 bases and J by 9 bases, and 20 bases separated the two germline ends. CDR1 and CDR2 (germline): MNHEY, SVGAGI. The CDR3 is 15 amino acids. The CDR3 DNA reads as TGTGCCAGCAGTCCCGGTGGGACTCTAAGTTTTGAGCAGTTCTTC. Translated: CASSPGGTLSFEQFF.

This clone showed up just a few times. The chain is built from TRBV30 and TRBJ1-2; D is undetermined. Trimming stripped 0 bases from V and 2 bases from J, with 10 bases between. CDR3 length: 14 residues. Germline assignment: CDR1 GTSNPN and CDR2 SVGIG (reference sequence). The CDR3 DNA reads TGTGCCTGGAGTGTAGGCCAGGCAAACTATGGCTACACCTTC. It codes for CAWSVGQANYGYTF.

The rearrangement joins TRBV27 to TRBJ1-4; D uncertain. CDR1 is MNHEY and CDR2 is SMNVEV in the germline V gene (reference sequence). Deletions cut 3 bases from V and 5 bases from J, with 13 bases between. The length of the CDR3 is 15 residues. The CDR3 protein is CASSFMGGLNEKLFF. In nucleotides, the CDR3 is TGTGCCAGCAGTTTTATGGGCGGTTTAAATGAAAAACTGTTTTTT. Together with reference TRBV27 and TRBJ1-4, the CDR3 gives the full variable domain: EAQVTQNPRYLITVTGKKLTVTCSQNMNHEYMSWYRQDPGLGLRQIYYSMNVEVTDKGDVPEGYKVSRKEKRNFPLILESPSPNQTSLYFCASSFMGGLNEKLFFGSGTQLSVL.

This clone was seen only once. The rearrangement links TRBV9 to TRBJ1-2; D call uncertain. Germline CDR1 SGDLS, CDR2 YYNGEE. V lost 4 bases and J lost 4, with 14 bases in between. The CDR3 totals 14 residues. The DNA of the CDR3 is TGTGCCAGCAGCCCGCGTCAAGGCGGCTATGGCTACACCTTC. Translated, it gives CASSPRQGGYGYTF.

The CDR3 loop is CASSLKPGLAGITDTQYF. CDR3 bases: TGTGCCAGCAGCTTAAAACCGGGCCTAGCGGGCATCACAGATACGCAGTATTTT. The V and J genes are TRBV7-3 and TRBJ2-3, with TRBD2 identical over 8 bases. Germline-derived CDR1 and CDR2 are SGHTA and FQGTGA. CDR3 length: 18 amino acids. Losses at the gene ends were 1 base for V and 2 bases for J; bases not matched to a gene: 11.

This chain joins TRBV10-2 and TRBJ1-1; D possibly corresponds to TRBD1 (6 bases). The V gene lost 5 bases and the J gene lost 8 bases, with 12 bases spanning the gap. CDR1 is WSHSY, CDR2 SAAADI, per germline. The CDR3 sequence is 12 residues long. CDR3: CASSSGQPEAFF. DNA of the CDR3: TGCGCCAGCAGTTCTGGACAGCCAGAAGCTTTCTTT.

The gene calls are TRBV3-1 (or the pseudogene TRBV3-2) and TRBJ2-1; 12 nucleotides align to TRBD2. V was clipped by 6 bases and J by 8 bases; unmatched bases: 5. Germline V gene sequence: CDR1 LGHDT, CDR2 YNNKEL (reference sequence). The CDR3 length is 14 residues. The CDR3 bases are TGTGCCAGCAGAAGGACTAGCGGGGTAGATGAGCAGTTCTTC. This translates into CASRRTSGVDEQFF.

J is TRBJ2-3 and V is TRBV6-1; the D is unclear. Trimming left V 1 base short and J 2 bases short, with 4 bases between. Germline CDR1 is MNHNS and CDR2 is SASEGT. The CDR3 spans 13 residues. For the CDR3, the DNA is TGTGCCAGCAGTGAAGTGGTCACAGATACGCAGTATTTT. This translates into CASSEVVTDTQYF.

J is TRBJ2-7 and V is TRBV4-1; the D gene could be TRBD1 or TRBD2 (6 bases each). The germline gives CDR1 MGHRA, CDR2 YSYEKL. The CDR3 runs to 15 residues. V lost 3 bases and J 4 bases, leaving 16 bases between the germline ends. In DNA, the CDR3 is TGCGCCAGCAGCCATGCCTCGGGGGCCCTATACGAGCAGTACTTC. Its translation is CASSHASGALYEQYF.

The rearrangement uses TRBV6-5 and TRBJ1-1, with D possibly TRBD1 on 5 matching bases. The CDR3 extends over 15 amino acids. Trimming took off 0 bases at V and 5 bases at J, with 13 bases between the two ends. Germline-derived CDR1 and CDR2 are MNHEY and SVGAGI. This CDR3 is CASSYSSQWGTEAFF. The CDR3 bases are TGTGCCAGCAGTTACTCTTCCCAGTGGGGGACTGAAGCTTTCTTT.

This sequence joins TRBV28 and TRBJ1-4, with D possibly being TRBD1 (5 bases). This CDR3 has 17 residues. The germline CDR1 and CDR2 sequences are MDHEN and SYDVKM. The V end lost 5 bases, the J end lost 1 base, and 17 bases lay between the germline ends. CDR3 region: CASSRPTPGLTNEKLFF. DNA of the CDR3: TGTGCCAGCAGTCGACCGACCCCAGGGTTAACTAATGAAAAACTGTTTTTT.

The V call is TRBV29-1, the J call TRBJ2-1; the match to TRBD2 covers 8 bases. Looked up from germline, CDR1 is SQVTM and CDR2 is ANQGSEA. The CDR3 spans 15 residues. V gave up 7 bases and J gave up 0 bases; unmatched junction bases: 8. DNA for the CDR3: TGCAGCGGACTACTAGCGGCGAGCTCCTACAATGAGCAGTTCTTC. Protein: CSGLLAASSYNEQFF.

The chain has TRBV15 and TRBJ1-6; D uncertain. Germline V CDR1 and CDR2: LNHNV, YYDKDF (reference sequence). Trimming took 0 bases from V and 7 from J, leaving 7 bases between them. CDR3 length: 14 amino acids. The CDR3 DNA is TGTGCCACCAGCAGAGATAAGAGCAATTCACCCCTCCACTTT. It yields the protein CATSRDKSNSPLHF.

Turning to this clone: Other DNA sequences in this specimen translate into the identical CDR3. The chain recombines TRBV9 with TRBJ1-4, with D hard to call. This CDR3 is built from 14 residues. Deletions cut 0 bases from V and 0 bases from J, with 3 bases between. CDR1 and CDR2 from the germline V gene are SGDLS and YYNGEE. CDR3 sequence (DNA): TGTGCCAGCAGCGTAGGGACAACTAATGAAAAACTGTTTTTT. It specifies CASSVGTTNEKLFF.

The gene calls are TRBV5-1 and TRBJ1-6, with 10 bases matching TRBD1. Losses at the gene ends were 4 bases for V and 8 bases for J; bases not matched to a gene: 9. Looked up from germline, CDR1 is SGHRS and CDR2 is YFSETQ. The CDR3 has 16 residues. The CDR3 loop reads CASSPQGQGTDSPLHF. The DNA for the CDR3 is TGCGCCAGCAGCCCCCAGGGACAGGGGACTGATTCACCCCTCCACTTT.